This TCR beta chain was retrieved from a study of Ad26.COV2.S vaccination and SARS-CoV-2 variants. The method was immunoSEQ multiplex PCR; TCRdb's version includes in-frame clones alone and lacks a portion of them. Of approximately 480,000 clones listed, around 85% are singletons. Trimming took 6 bases from V and 0 from J; bases not matched to a gene: 9. The CDR3 loop spans 18 amino acids. CDR1 and CDR2 (germline): MDHEN, SYDVKM. Specified treatment: around 19 received Ad26.COV2.S at low or high dose, single or two shots; a few received placebo; per-sample allocation not given. Specimen acquisition occurred on day 63 following the initial vaccine or placebo injection. It was an adult aged 18-55 years in Boston who was the donor.

This clonotype was obtained from a person between 18 and 65 years old who received the Ad26.COV2.S COVID-19 vaccine or a placebo. This chain connects TRBV28 to TRBJ2-4; TRBD1 aligns across 12 bases. The input for sequencing was peripheral blood, taken in a trial of Ad26.COV2.S vaccine versus placebo. The DNA for the CDR3 is TGTGCCAGCAGCGGGACAGGGGGCTTGGGGATAGCCAAAAACATTCAGTACTTC. Protein: CASSGTGGLGIAKNIQYF.